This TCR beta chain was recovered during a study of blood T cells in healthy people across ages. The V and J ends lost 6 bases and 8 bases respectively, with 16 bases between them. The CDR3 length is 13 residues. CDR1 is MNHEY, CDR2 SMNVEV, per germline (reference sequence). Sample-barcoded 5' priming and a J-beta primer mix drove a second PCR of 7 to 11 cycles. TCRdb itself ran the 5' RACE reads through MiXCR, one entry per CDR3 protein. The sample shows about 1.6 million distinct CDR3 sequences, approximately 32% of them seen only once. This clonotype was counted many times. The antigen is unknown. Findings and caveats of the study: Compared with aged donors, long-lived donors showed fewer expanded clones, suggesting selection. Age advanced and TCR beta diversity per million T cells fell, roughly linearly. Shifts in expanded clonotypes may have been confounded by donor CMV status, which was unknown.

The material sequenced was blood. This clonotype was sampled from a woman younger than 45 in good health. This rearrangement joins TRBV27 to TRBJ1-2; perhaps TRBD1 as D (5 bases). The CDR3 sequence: CASRPQVLPGYTF. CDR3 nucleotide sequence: TGTGCCAGCAGGCCACAGGTCCTCCCCGGCTACACCTTC.